The 26 T cell receptor beta chains in this list originate from one sample, sequenced in a study of T cells in Graves' hyperthyroidism and ophthalmopathy (dated by TCRdb to about 2019). The receptor library was made with multiplex PCR. Data came from an Illumina HiSeq 2000. The TCR beta CDR3 regions were amplified from RNA transcripts. A first-round RT-PCR of the TCR CDR3 used the HTBI primer set with the Qiagen OneStep RT-PCR kit. TCRdb ran its own pipeline on the public reads, namely fastp trimming at Q25 and MiXCR clone calling, and kept in-frame beta chains. Identical CDR3 protein sequences are pooled into one entry, listed with their most common genes and DNA. The sample data list roughly 500,000 distinct CDR3 sequences, and about 15% of these were observed just once. The ten largest make up 25% to 30% of the sample. The sample was blood. The receptors shown here come from a woman aged 30 to 39 with Graves' ophthalmopathy.

The chain is built from TRBV29-1 and TRBJ1-2, with 7 nucleotides matching TRBD1. The ends lost 4 bases at V and 3 bases at J; junction bases unmatched: 2. Germline CDR1 SQVTM, CDR2 ANQGSEA. The CDR3 is 12 residues long. The CDR3 DNA reads as TGCAGCGTTGGGCAGGGGGACTATGGCTACACCTTC. Translation gives CSVGQGDYGYTF.

This clonotype was counted a few times. The V and J genes are TRBV29-1 and TRBJ2-5, with D unresolved. The ends were cut back, 4 bases at V and 2 bases at J, with 8 bases in the middle. Germline CDR1 SQVTM, CDR2 ANQGSEA. The CDR3 contains 12 residues. The CDR3 sequence is CSVARVQETQYF. In DNA form, the CDR3 reads TGCAGCGTTGCCCGTGTACAAGAGACCCAGTACTTC.

This clonotype was counted many times. This chain joins TRBV7-3 and TRBJ2-2; 10 bases are shared with TRBD1. CDR3 length: 15 residues. Germline lookup yields CDR1 SGHTA and CDR2 FQGTGA. The V segment lost 3 bases and the J segment 5 bases; nucleotides outside the gene matches: 3. CDR3 in DNA: TGTGCCAGCAGCTTGACAGGGGGCCAAACCGGGGAGCTGTTTTTT. Amino acids: CASSLTGGQTGELFF. Full variable domain (remainder filled in from reference TRBV7-3 and TRBJ2-2): GAGVSQTPSNKVTEKGKYVELRCDPISGHTALYWYRQSLGQGPEFLIYFQGTGAADDSGLPNDRFFAVRPEGSVSTLKIQRTERGDSAVYLCASSLTGGQTGELFFGEGSRLTVL.

This clonotype was picked up a small number of times. The J gene is TRBJ2-4, the V gene TRBV28, with 7 bases identical to TRBD2. Germline CDR1 and CDR2: MDHEN and SYDVKM. The CDR3 consists of 14 residues. Trimming took 6 bases from V and 3 from J; bases not matched to a gene: 5. The DNA for the CDR3 is TGTGCCAGCAGGGTGGGGGGGGTCAAAAACATTCAGTACTTC. As protein: CASRVGGVKNIQYF.

This clonotype was counted ten times or more. The rearrangement joins TRBV6-2 or TRBV6-3 to TRBJ2-1; 7 positions agree with TRBD2. Germline values: CDR1 MNHEY, CDR2 SVGEGT. V was pared by 10 bases and J by 4 bases, with 13 bases of the junction left unmatched. The CDR3 is made up of 15 amino acids. This CDR3 reads CATRAGDVAYNEQFF. CDR3 DNA sequence: TGTGCCACTAGGGCGGGAGACGTGGCATACAATGAGCAGTTCTTC.

This clonotype was counted only a few times. This could be a read error, since a much larger clone is one nucleotide away. The chain recombines TRBV27 with TRBJ2-1; 9 positions agree with TRBD2. The length of the CDR3 is 14 residues. V shed 3 bases, J shed 6 bases, and the junction held 3 bases outside the gene matches. The germline CDR1 and CDR2 sequences are MNHEY and SMNVEV (reference sequence). CDR3 in amino acids: CASSFFSGSNEQFF. The CDR3 DNA reads TGTGCCAGCAGTTTCTTTAGCGGGAGCAATGAGCAGTTCTTC.

This clonotype was seen repeatedly, ten times or more. V is TRBV6-1 and J is TRBJ2-7; possibly TRBD1 for D (6 bases). Deletions cut 8 bases from V and 2 bases from J, with 19 bases between. The CDR3 runs to 15 residues. The germline gives CDR1 MNHNS, CDR2 SASEGT. This CDR3 reads CASLGRQASPYEQYF. The CDR3 bases are TGTGCCAGCCTGGGTAGACAGGCCTCCCCCTACGAGCAGTACTTC.

The rearrangement joins TRBV6-1 to TRBJ1-5, with D perhaps TRBD1 (6 bases). Germline lookup yields CDR1 MNHNS and CDR2 SASEGT. CDR3 length equals 13 residues. Trimming pared 7 bases from V and 7 bases from J, leaving 14 bases between. CDR3 region: CASTNNRAQPQHF. In DNA form, the CDR3 reads TGTGCCAGCACCAACAACAGGGCCCAGCCCCAGCATTTT.

This clonotype was seen a few times. A read error is possible here, since a much larger clone lies one base away. This chain joins TRBV6-2 or TRBV6-3 and TRBJ2-7; TRBD2 is a possible D gene (5 bases). V shed 2 bases and J shed 3 bases, with 5 bases lying between them. CDR1 is MNHEY, CDR2 SVGEGT, per germline. The CDR3 is 12 residues long. The chain's CDR3 is CASSYRDYEQYF. CDR3 in DNA: TGTGCCAGCAGTTACCGGGACTACGAGCAGTACTTC.

The DNA for the CDR3 is TGCAGTGCTAGATCTAGCGGGATAGGGTCCTACAATGAGCAGTTCTTC. This translates into CSARSSGIGSYNEQFF. The chain couples TRBV20-1 to TRBJ2-1; 9 bases match TRBD2. J gave up 1 base and V 2 bases, and 6 bases lay outside the gene matches. The CDR3 length is 16 residues. Per germline, CDR1 DFQATT and CDR2 SNEGSKA (reference sequence).

The chain links TRBV7-2 to TRBJ2-5; 11 bases agree with TRBD2. V lost 5 bases and J lost 5; bases outside the gene matches: 7. This CDR3 contains 15 residues. Per the germline V gene, CDR1 is SGHTA and CDR2 is FQGNSA. Here the CDR3 reads CASSATSGSFETQYF. CDR3 DNA: TGTGCCAGCAGCGCAACTAGCGGGAGTTTCGAGACCCAGTACTTC.

This chain joins TRBV6-5 and TRBJ2-2, with D perhaps TRBD2 (5 bases). V lost 2 bases to trimming and J lost 4 bases, with 14 bases between them. CDR1 and CDR2 from the germline V gene are MNHEY and SVGAGI. The CDR3 has 16 residues. The CDR3 DNA sequence: TGTGCCAGCAGTTACATGAGGGCCACGGGCACCGGGGAGCTGTTTTTT. Its protein product is CASSYMRATGTGELFF.

Details on this clonotype: A clone one base away is much larger, so this may be a read error. V usage is TRBV5-1 and J usage is TRBJ2-5; 11 bases are shared with TRBD1. The CDR3 spans 14 residues. Germline loops: CDR1 SGHRS, CDR2 YFSETQ. The CDR3 DNA reads as TGCGCCGGCAGCTTGGGACAGGGGGATGAGACCCAGTACTTC. Encoded protein: CAGSLGQGDETQYF.

This clonotype was picked up many times. The chain employs TRBV4-3 and TRBJ1-1; D is unclear. Trimming took 0 bases from V and 8 from J, leaving 10 bases between them. Germline assignment: CDR1 LGHNA and CDR2 YSLEER. CDR3 size: 13 residues. CDR3 protein: CASSQEQYQEAFF. The CDR3 region has the DNA TGCGCCAGCAGCCAAGAACAGTACCAAGAAGCTTTCTTT.

A single count supports this clonotype. A read error may explain this, as a much larger clone is one base away. The chain combines TRBV28 with TRBJ1-4; D is uncertain. Germline V gene sequence: CDR1 MDHEN, CDR2 SYDVKM. The CDR3 contains 13 residues. This CDR3 is CASIEGNGEKLLF. As DNA, the CDR3 is TGTGCCAGCATAGAGGGTAATGGAGAAAAACTGCTTTTT. Full variable domain (missing parts from reference TRBV28 and TRBJ1-4): DVKVTQSSRYLVKRTGEKVFLECVQDMDHENMFWYRQDPGLGLRLIYFSYDVKMKEKGDIPEGYSVSREKKERFSLILESASTNQTSMYLCASIEGNGEKLLFGSGTQLSVL.

This clonotype was observed a handful of times. This sequence joins TRBV19 and TRBJ2-1; TRBD2 agrees at 12 bases. Germline V gives CDR1 LNHDA, CDR2 SQIVND (reference sequence). The length of the CDR3 is 17 residues. V was clipped by 4 bases and J by 6 bases; unmatched bases: 10. The CDR3, as DNA: TGTGCCAGTAGTACCGGGACTAGCGGGCCCGTGGGCAATGAGCAGTTCTTC. Protein: CASSTGTSGPVGNEQFF.

This clonotype occurred a few times. V gene TRBV2 combines with J gene TRBJ1-2; TRBD1 aligns across 7 bases. The J segment lost 4 bases and the V segment lost 6 bases, leaving 11 bases of the junction unmatched. The CDR3 runs 15 residues. Germline loops: CDR1 SNHLY, CDR2 FYNNEI. The CDR3 protein is CASRGYRGGLYGYTF. CDR3 DNA sequence: TGTGCCAGCAGAGGTTATCGAGGGGGCCTCTATGGCTACACCTTC.

The table lists this clonotype with a few counts. The chain links TRBV4-3 to TRBJ2-7; the match to TRBD2 covers 14 bases. The germline CDR1 and CDR2 sequences are LGHNA and YSLEER. The CDR3 is made up of 17 amino acids. With 0 bases clipped from V and 5 bases from J, the junction kept 6 bases outside the gene matches. CDR3 DNA sequence: TGCGCCAGCAGCCAAGATAGGACTAGCGGGAGGCCGGACGAGCAGTACTTC. Translating it yields CASSQDRTSGRPDEQYF.

This clonotype was counted many times. The rearrangement uses TRBV20-1 and TRBJ1-6; the match to TRBD1 covers 9 bases. This CDR3 is built from 12 residues. CDR1 is DFQATT and CDR2 is SNEGSKA in the germline V gene (reference sequence). Trimming cost V 3 bases and J 17 bases; bases outside gene matches: 8. The CDR3 coding sequence is TGCAGTGCTAGTGGGACAGGGAAATTGTTCCACTTT. It yields the protein CSASGTGKLFHF.

The chain has TRBV28 and TRBJ2-3, with TRBD2 identical over 9 bases. After removal of 8 bases from V and 3 bases from J, the junction contained 9 bases not matched to a gene. CDR3 length: 15 amino acids. CDR1 and CDR2 from the germline V gene are MDHEN and SYDVKM. The CDR3 DNA follows: TGTGCCAGCCTTTCGGGACTAGCCCATACAGATACGCAGTATTTT. Residues: CASLSGLAHTDTQYF.

This clonotype has just one count. This could be a read error, since a much larger clone is one nucleotide away. The rearrangement joins TRBV12-3 or TRBV12-4 to TRBJ2-3; D is unclear. The CDR3 is 14 residues long. The CDR3 loop is CASSPTRTTDTRYF. The CDR3 DNA sequence: TGTGCCAGCAGCCCCACGAGAACCACAGATACGCGGTATTTT.

The chain links TRBV4-3 to TRBJ2-7, with 11 nucleotides matching TRBD2. Germline-derived CDR1 and CDR2 are LGHNA and YSLEER. The CDR3 runs 14 residues. V lost 3 bases to trimming and J lost 4 bases; unmatched junction nucleotides: 2. The CDR3 region has the DNA TGCGCCAGCAGCCAGGGACTAGCGGTATACGAGCAGTACTTC. Amino acids: CASSQGLAVYEQYF.

This clonotype was found a few times. The chain employs TRBV5-1 and TRBJ2-2; D is possibly TRBD2 (7 bases). The germline gives CDR1 SGHRS, CDR2 YFSETQ. V was cut by 1 base and J by 2 bases, with 12 bases left in between. There are 16 residues in the CDR3. The CDR3 loop is CASSLRGARNTGELFF. The DNA of the CDR3 is TGCGCCAGCAGCTTGCGGGGGGCCCGAAACACCGGGGAGCTGTTTTTT.

This clonotype appeared a few times. The chain combines TRBV20-1 with TRBJ2-5, with D unresolved. CDR3 length: 14 amino acids. Trimming took 3 bases from V and 4 from J, leaving 15 bases between them. Germline CDR1 DFQATT, CDR2 SNEGSKA (reference sequence). The CDR3 DNA follows: TGCAGTGCTAGTGCCCTCACGGGTCTAGAGACCCAGTACTTC. It specifies CSASALTGLETQYF.

V is TRBV6-5 and J is TRBJ1-2; D not resolved. The CDR3 totals 14 residues. V dropped 2 bases and J dropped 2 bases, with 9 bases sitting between them. Germline CDR1 reads MNHEY; CDR2 reads SVGAGI. CDR3 DNA sequence: TGTGCCAGCAGTTACCGAGTTGAAAACTATGGCTACACCTTC. As protein: CASSYRVENYGYTF.

This clonotype has only a few counts. The V call is TRBV18, the J call TRBJ2-5; D possibly corresponds to TRBD1 (5 bases). The CDR3 runs to 13 residues. Germline CDR1 reads KGHSH; CDR2 reads LQKENI. Trimming took off 3 bases at V and 5 bases at J, with 10 bases between the two ends. CDR3 protein: CASSPTVFETQYF. DNA of the CDR3: TGTGCCAGCTCACCGACAGTTTTTGAGACCCAGTACTTC.